The 6 T cell receptor beta chains listed next were all sequenced from one sample in a study of blood T cell repertoires in COVID-19. Clones were read by immunoSEQ multiplex PCR, and TCRdb kept only the in-frame ones, dropping some. The sample has 150,000 to 200,000 clones, almost 90% seen once. The sequencing input was peripheral blood. The receptors here all came from a man aged 50 to 60 with acute or convalescent COVID-19.

The chain couples TRBV18 to TRBJ1-6; no firm D call. Looked up from germline, CDR1 is KGHSH and CDR2 is LQKENI. This CDR3 is built from 15 residues. Between the trimmed V and J ends, which lost 6 bases and 1 base, there was a span of 10 bases. This CDR3 reads CASSFSRSYNSPLHF. The DNA of the CDR3 is TGTGCCAGCTCGTTTTCCCGTTCCTATAATTCACCCCTCCACTTT.

J is TRBJ1-2 and V is TRBV10-3; tentatively, D is TRBD1 (5 bases). The CDR3 covers 11 residues. V lost 3 bases and J lost 7, with 6 bases in between. Germline V lookup: CDR1 ENHRY, CDR2 SYGVKD. CDR3 in amino acids: CAISDGAGYTF. The CDR3 DNA is TGTGCCATCAGTGATGGGGCTGGCTACACCTTC.

The gene calls are TRBV28 and TRBJ2-1, with TRBD2 matching over 8 bases. The CDR3 loop spans 17 amino acids. The V and J ends lost 5 bases and 7 bases, in that order; junction bases with no gene match: 16. Germline CDR1 and CDR2: MDHEN and SYDVKM. CDR3 amino acids: CASSPLVGAGGRNEQFF. In DNA form, the CDR3 reads TGTGCCAGCAGTCCCCTTGTAGGTGCGGGAGGAAGGAATGAGCAGTTCTTC.

The chain uses TRBV28 and TRBJ2-3, with 8 bases identical to TRBD1. V trimming: 4 bases; J trimming: 4 bases; junction bases outside the gene matches: 19. The CDR3 has 19 amino acids. Germline CDR1 is MDHEN and CDR2 is SYDVKM. Here the CDR3 reads CASSSPLARRTGIPDTQYF. The CDR3 nucleotides are TGTGCCAGCAGTTCCCCACTTGCTCGACGGACAGGGATTCCAGATACGCAGTATTTT.

Turning to this clone: Within the sample, other DNA sequences also encode this same CDR3. This sequence joins TRBV15 and TRBJ2-5; unclear D gene. Trimming removed 0 bases at V and 5 bases at J, with 4 bases between. The CDR3 is 12 amino acids. In germline, CDR1 is LNHNV, CDR2 YYDKDF (reference sequence). The CDR3 DNA follows: TGTGCCACCAGCAGAGATTCGGAGACCCAGTACTTC. It translates to CATSRDSETQYF.

The V and J genes are TRBV7-6 and TRBJ2-3, with 10 bases matching TRBD2. Germline-derived CDR1 and CDR2 are SGHVS and FNYEAQ. The CDR3 is made up of 16 amino acids. The ends lost 5 bases at V and 2 bases at J; junction bases unmatched: 7. CDR3 loop: CASSLIAGGPTDTQYF. Written as DNA, the CDR3 is TGTGCCAGCAGCCTGATAGCGGGAGGCCCCACAGATACGCAGTATTTT.